These T cell receptor beta chains were read from a single sample in a study of cytomegalovirus exposure and HLA in healthy donors. The protocol was immunoSEQ multiplex PCR, while the TCRdb copy is restricted to in-frame clones and leaves out a portion. This sample carries fewer than 150,000 clones, about four fifths of them seen once, and the ten largest clones take approximately 4.8%. Sequenced input: PBMCs. These receptors came from a man aged 25 to 40 in good health. CDR3s include the opening cysteine and the closing phenylalanine or tryptophan. The D gene is left open where the match is weak. Some rows mark clone size as missing; the rest say once, few, many or name a class of expanded clone.

-	-	TRBV2	TRBJ1-5	CASTGGDQPQHF	TGTGCCAGCACGGGGGGGGATCAGCCCCAGCATTTT
-	TRBD2	TRBV29-1	TRBJ2-1	CSVASGSSYNEQFF	TGCAGCGTTGCTAGCGGGAGCTCCTACAATGAGCAGTTCTTC
-	-	TRBV13	TRBJ2-1	CASSPVGSHSYNEQFF	TGTGCCAGCAGCCCCGTCGGGTCCCACTCCTACAATGAGCAGTTCTTC
once	-	TRBV5-1	TRBJ2-7	CASSLGIVTGTWTYEQYF	TGCGCCAGCAGCTTGGGCATAGTCACAGGGACATGGACCTACGAGCAGTACTTC
-	-	TRBV7-2	TRBJ1-1	CASSKFRNTEAFF	TGTGCCAGCAGCAAATTCAGGAACACTGAAGCTTTCTTT
few	TRBD1	TRBV19	TRBJ2-6	CASSSPGQASGANVLTF	TGTGCCAGTAGTTCTCCGGGACAGGCTTCTGGGGCCAACGTCCTGACTTTC
few	-	TRBV27	TRBJ2-7	CASSRQADSYEQYF	TGTGCCAGCAGCCGACAGGCCGACTCCTACGAGCAGTACTTC
-	TRBD2	TRBV7-2	TRBJ2-3	CASSNWGRGGTDTQYF	TGTGCCAGCAGCAACTGGGGGAGGGGAGGCACAGATACGCAGTATTTT
-	-	TRBV16	TRBJ1-5	CASSQYHNQPQHF	TGTGCCAGCAGCCAATATCACAACCAGCCCCAGCATTTT
-	-	TRBV5-8	TRBJ2-5	CASSGGQRGLKETQYF	TGTGCCAGCAGCGGGGGGCAGCGGGGACTTAAAGAGACCCAGTACTTC
-	TRBD1	TRBV19	TRBJ2-3	CASSSRQGRDTQYF	TGTGCCAGTAGTTCCCGACAGGGGAGAGATACGCAGTATTTT
-	-	TRBV28	TRBJ2-1	CASERDSYNEQFF	TGTGCCAGCGAGCGTGATTCCTACAATGAGCAGTTCTTC
once	-	TRBV23-1	TRBJ2-7	CASSQSLAGFYRYEQYF	TGCGCCAGCAGTCAATCACTGGCGGGCTTCTACCGATACGAGCAGTACTTC
-	-	TRBV6-6	TRBJ2-1	CASSYSEAVYNEQFF	TGTGCCAGCAGTTACTCAGAAGCGGTCTACAATGAGCAGTTCTTC
-	-	TRBV10-3	TRBJ2-1	CAIRFGGNSHGEQFF	TGTGCCATCAGATTCGGGGGAAACTCCCATGGTGAGCAGTTCTTC
-	TRBD2	TRBV7-2	TRBJ2-3	CASSRQGTSGTDTQYF	TGTGCCAGCAGCCGCCAGGGGACTAGCGGGACAGATACGCAGTATTTT
-	-	TRBV6-5	TRBJ2-7	CASSSARGQYF	TGTGCCAGCAGTTCCGCCCGGGGGCAGTACTTC
few	-	TRBV14	TRBJ1-6	CASSQARWPLHF	TGTGCCAGCAGCCAGGCCCGTTGGCCCCTCCACTTT
-	TRBD2	TRBV9	TRBJ2-4	CVSSPTYSGRADIQYF	TGTGTCAGCAGCCCTACTTATAGCGGGAGGGCAGACATTCAGTACTTC
-	-	TRBV29-1	TRBJ2-7	CSVGGRGLPYEQYF	TGCAGCGTTGGAGGCAGGGGCCTTCCCTACGAGCAGTACTTC
once	-	TRBV5-1	TRBJ2-2	CASRVREELFF	TGCGCCAGCCGAGTTCGGGAGGAGCTGTTTTTT
-	-	TRBV12-5	TRBJ2-7	CASALGQGNSYEQYF	TGTGCTAGTGCCTTGGGGCAGGGGAACTCCTACGAGCAGTACTTC
once	-	TRBV5-5	TRBJ2-7	CASSLSGGLGGGEQYF	TGTGCCAGCAGCCTGTCGGGCGGGCTAGGAGGTGGGGAGCAGTACTTC
-	-	TRBV14	TRBJ1-1	CASSQGRTEMNTEAFF	TGTGCCAGCAGCCAAGGTAGGACAGAGATGAACACTGAAGCTTTCTTT
-	TRBD2	TRBV5-1	TRBJ2-1	CASSWGLATDYNEQFF	TGCGCCAGCAGCTGGGGACTAGCGACGGACTACAATGAGCAGTTCTTC
many	TRBD2	TRBV9	TRBJ2-2	CASSVGRLAGVGGGELFF	TGTGCCAGCAGCGTAGGGCGACTAGCGGGAGTTGGTGGCGGGGAGCTGTTTTTT
few	TRBD2	TRBV5-1	TRBJ2-1	CASSLASGRYNEQFF	TGCGCCAGCAGCTTGGCTAGCGGAAGATACAATGAGCAGTTCTTC
-	-	TRBV2	TRBJ2-1	CASNQGYEQFF	TGTGCCAGCAATCAGGGGTATGAGCAGTTCTTC
-	-	TRBV9	TRBJ2-1	CASSVESFNEQFF	TGTGCCAGCAGCGTAGAATCCTTCAATGAGCAGTTCTTC
-	TRBD1	TRBV5-6	TRBJ2-5	CASSSYSGGAGSQYF	TGTGCCAGCAGCTCTTACTCAGGGGGCGCGGGGTCCCAGTACTTC
-	TRBD1	TRBV28	TRBJ1-1	CASSQPQGLNTEAFF	TGTGCCAGCAGCCAACCACAGGGGTTGAACACTGAAGCTTTCTTT
-	TRBD1	TRBV27	TRBJ1-1	CASSSPRQGAGHTEAFF	TGTGCCAGCAGTTCCCCGCGACAGGGGGCAGGTCACACTGAAGCTTTCTTT
-	TRBD2	TRBV6-1	TRBJ2-1	CASGAAGEYNGQFF	TGTGCCAGCGGCGCGGCGGGAGAGTACAATGGGCAGTTCTTC
-	TRBD2	TRBV7-9	TRBJ2-2	CASSLAGTSAYPAGELFF	TGTGCCAGCAGCTTAGCAGGGACTAGCGCCTATCCTGCGGGGGAGCTGTTTTTT
-	-	TRBV7-3	TRBJ2-1	CASRPASPSSEQFF	TGTGCCAGCAGACCCGCAAGCCCTTCTTCGGAGCAGTTCTTC
-	-	TRBV5-6	TRBJ1-2	CASSHDSNYGYTF	TGTGCCAGCAGTCACGATAGCAACTATGGCTACACCTTC
once	-	TRBV7-2	TRBJ1-4	CASSLGGGNEKLFF	TGTGCCAGCAGCTTAGGGGGGGGGAATGAAAAACTGTTTTTT
-	TRBD2	TRBV6-4	TRBJ2-1	CASSGGTSGNNEQFF	TGTGCCAGCAGTGGGGGGACTAGCGGGAACAATGAGCAGTTCTTC
-	TRBD2	TRBV5-4	TRBJ2-3	CASALAGADTQYF	TGTGCCAGTGCACTAGCGGGAGCGGATACGCAGTATTTT
-	-	TRBV9	TRBJ2-7	CASSGLSTQGANYEQYF	TGTGCCAGCAGCGGACTATCCACACAGGGAGCAAACTACGAGCAGTACTTC
-	TRBD1	TRBV10-3	TRBJ2-5	CAISETAGTGGETQYF	TGTGCCATCAGTGAGACGGCCGGGACAGGGGGCGAGACCCAGTACTTC
few	TRBD2	TRBV9	TRBJ2-1	CASSPSSGAYNEQFF	TGTGCCAGCAGCCCATCTAGCGGGGCCTACAATGAGCAGTTCTTC
-	-	TRBV4-2	TRBJ2-1	CASSQAIAAIYNEQFF	TGTGCCAGCAGCCAAGCCATAGCGGCAATCTACAATGAGCAGTTCTTC
few	TRBD2	TRBV5-1	TRBJ2-7	CASSLEPGRAYEQYF	TGCGCCAGCAGCTTGGAGCCAGGGAGGGCCTACGAGCAGTACTTC